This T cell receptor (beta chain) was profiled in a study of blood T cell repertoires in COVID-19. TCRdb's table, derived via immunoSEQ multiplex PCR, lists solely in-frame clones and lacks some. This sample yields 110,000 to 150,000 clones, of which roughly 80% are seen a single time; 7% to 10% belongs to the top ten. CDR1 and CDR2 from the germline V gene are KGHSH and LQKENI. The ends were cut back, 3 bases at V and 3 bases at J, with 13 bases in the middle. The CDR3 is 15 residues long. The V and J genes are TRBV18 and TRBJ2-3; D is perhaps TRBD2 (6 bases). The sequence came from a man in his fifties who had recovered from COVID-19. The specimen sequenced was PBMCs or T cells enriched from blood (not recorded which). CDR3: CASSPKRGGTDTQYF. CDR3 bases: TGTGCCAGCTCACCGAAGAGGGGAGGAACAGATACGCAGTATTTT.